This is a list of T cell receptor beta chains from one sample in a study of blood T cell repertoires in COVID-19. Clones were sequenced by immunoSEQ multiplex PCR, and TCRdb holds only the in-frame ones, with some missing. In the table there are 200,000 to 250,000 clones, nearly 90% of which are singletons. Sequencing was carried out using PBMCs or T cells enriched from blood (not recorded which). These receptor sequences come from a man aged 30 to 45 who had recovered from COVID-19. CDR3s include the opening cysteine and the closing phenylalanine or tryptophan. A D gene is named only where the DNA matches it firmly. Clone sizes are given selectively: once, few, many, or a class where the clone is expanded.

TRBV19	TRBJ1-5	-	-	CASSPDSRTNQPQHF	TGTGCCAGTAGTCCCGACAGTCGGACCAATCAGCCCCAGCATTTT
TRBV11-2	TRBJ1-6	TRBD1	-	CASSPRQGGNSPLHF	TGTGCCAGCAGCCCGCGACAGGGTGGTAATTCACCCCTCCACTTT
TRBV29-1	TRBJ2-3	-	-	CSARDKPYTDTQYF	TGCAGCGCCCGGGACAAGCCTTACACAGATACGCAGTATTTT
TRBV3-1/TRBV3-2	TRBJ2-2	TRBD2	-	CASRHGPGLAGGRTGELFF	TGTGCCAGCAGACACGGACCGGGACTAGCGGGGGGGCGCACCGGGGAGCTGTTTTTT
TRBV30	TRBJ1-6	-	-	CAWTAGYNSPLHF	TGTGCCTGGACGGCGGGGTACAATTCACCCCTCCACTTT
TRBV10-1	TRBJ2-3	-	-	CASSRSTDTQYF	TGCGCCAGCAGTCGGAGCACAGATACGCAGTATTTT
TRBV19	TRBJ1-2	TRBD1	-	CASSRYRGPNYGYTF	TGTGCCAGTAGTAGGTACAGGGGCCCTAACTATGGCTACACCTTC
TRBV21-1	TRBJ1-2	-	-	CASSSPRRRRYGYTF	TGTGCCAGCAGCAGTCCTCGGAGACGGAGATATGGCTACACCTTC
TRBV15	TRBJ1-6	-	-	CATSHLKGAISPLHF	TGTGCCACCAGCCACCTCAAGGGAGCTATTTCACCCCTCCACTTT
TRBV7-9	TRBJ1-5	-	-	CASSGTSEAQPQHF	TGTGCCAGCAGCGGGACATCCGAGGCTCAGCCCCAGCATTTT
TRBV7-3	TRBJ1-5	TRBD1	-	CASHPTGPQPQHF	TGTGCCAGCCATCCGACAGGGCCTCAGCCCCAGCATTTT
TRBV30	TRBJ1-6	-	-	CAWSVLLYNSPLHF	TGTGCCTGGAGTGTACTGCTCTATAATTCACCCCTCCACTTT
TRBV29-1	TRBJ1-2	-	-	CSVVGGIYGYTF	TGCAGCGTCGTCGGGGGGATCTATGGCTACACCTTC
TRBV28	TRBJ1-2	-	-	CASSLPGFYGYTF	TGTGCCAGCAGTTTGCCCGGGTTCTATGGCTACACCTTC
TRBV15	TRBJ1-1	-	-	CATSREMRTEAFF	TGTGCCACCAGCAGAGAGATGAGGACTGAAGCTTTCTTT
TRBV29-1	TRBJ2-2	-	-	CSVVVGGNTGELFF	TGCAGCGTTGTGGTAGGAGGGAACACCGGGGAGCTGTTTTTT
TRBV30	TRBJ1-2	TRBD1	-	CAWDRAAVGYGYTF	TGTGCCTGGGACAGGGCGGCGGTGGGCTATGGCTACACCTTC
TRBV27	TRBJ2-7	-	-	CASRLYGVNWSSEQYF	TGTGCCAGCAGACTTTACGGGGTTAATTGGTCGAGCGAGCAGTACTTC
TRBV14	TRBJ2-1	-	-	CASSQAFVRGNNEQFF	TGTGCCAGCAGCCAAGCGTTCGTACGGGGGAACAATGAGCAGTTCTTC
TRBV20-1	TRBJ2-7	TRBD2	once	CSASLPSGYEQYF	TGCAGTGCTAGTCTGCCTAGCGGCTACGAGCAGTACTTC
TRBV30	TRBJ1-5	TRBD1	-	CAWSVRGTGIQPQHF	TGTGCCTGGAGTGTACGCGGGACAGGGATTCAGCCCCAGCATTTT
TRBV6-5	TRBJ2-7	TRBD1	-	CATEQGIKQYF	TGTGCAACAGAACAGGGGATTAAGCAGTACTTC